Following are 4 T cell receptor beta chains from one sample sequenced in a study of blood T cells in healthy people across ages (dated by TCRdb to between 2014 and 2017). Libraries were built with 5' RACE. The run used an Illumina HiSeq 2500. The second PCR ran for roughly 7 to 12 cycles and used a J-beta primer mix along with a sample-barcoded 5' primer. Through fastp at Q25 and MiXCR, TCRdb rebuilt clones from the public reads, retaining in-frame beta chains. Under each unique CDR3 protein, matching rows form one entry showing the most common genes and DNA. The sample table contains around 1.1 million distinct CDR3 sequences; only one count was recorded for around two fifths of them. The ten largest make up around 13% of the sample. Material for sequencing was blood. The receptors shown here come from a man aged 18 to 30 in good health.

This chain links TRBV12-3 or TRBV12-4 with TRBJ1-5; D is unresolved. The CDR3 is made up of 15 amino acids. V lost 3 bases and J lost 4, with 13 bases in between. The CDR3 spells CASSFDGQENQPQHF. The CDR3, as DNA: TGTGCCAGCAGTTTTGATGGTCAGGAGAATCAGCCCCAGCATTTT.

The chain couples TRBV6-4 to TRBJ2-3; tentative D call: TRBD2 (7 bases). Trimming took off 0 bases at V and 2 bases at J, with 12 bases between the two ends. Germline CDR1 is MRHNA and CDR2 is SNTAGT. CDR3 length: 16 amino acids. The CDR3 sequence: CASSDSVGGPTDTQYF. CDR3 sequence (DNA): TGTGCCAGCAGTGACTCGGTGGGGGGGCCCACAGATACGCAGTATTTT.

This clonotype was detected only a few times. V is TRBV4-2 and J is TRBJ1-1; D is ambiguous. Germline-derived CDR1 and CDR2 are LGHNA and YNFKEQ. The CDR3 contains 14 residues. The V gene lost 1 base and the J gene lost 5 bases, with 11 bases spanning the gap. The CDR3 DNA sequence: TGTGCCAGCAGCCAAGGCGGGCCGAGGACTGAAGCTTTCTTT. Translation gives CASSQGGPRTEAFF.

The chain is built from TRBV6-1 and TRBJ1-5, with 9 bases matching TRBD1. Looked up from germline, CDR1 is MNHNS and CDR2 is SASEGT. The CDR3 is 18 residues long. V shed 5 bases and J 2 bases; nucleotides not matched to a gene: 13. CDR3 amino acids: CASSPTLTGGAGNQPQHF. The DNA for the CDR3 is TGTGCCAGCAGTCCGACTCTGACAGGGGGTGCTGGCAATCAGCCCCAGCATTTT.